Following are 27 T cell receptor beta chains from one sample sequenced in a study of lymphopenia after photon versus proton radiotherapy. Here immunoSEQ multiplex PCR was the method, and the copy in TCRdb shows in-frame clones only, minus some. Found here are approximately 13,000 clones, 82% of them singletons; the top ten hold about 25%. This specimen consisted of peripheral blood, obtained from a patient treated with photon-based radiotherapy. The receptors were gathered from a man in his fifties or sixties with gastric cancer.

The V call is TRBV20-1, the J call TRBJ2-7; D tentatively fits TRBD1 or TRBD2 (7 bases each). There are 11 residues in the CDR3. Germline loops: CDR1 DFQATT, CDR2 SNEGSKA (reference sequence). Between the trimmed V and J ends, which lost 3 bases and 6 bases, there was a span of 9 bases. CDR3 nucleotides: TGCAGTGCTAGCAGGGGGGGCGAGCAGTACGTC. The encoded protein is CSASRGGEQYV.

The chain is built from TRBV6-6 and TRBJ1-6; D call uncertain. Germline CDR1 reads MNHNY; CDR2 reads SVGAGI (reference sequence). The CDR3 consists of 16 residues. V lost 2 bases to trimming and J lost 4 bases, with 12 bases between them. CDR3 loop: CASSYEADFYNSPLHF. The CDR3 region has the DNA TGTGCCAGCAGTTACGAGGCAGATTTTTATAATTCACCCCTCCACTTT.

The CDR3 here is CASAGLAGDSYQETQYF. CDR3 in DNA: TGTGCCAGCGCTGGACTAGCGGGGGATTCGTACCAAGAGACCCAGTACTTC. The chain joins TRBV21-1 to TRBJ2-5; TRBD2 was called by the table and not checked on the DNA. TRBV21-1 corresponds to a pseudogene. The CDR3 spans 17 residues.

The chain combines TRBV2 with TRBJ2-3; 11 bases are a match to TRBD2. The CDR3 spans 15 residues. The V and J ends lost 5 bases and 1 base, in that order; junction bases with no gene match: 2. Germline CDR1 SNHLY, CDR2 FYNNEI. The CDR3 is CASSLAGGRTDTQYF. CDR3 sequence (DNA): TGTGCCAGCAGTCTAGCGGGGGGCCGCACAGATACGCAGTATTTT.

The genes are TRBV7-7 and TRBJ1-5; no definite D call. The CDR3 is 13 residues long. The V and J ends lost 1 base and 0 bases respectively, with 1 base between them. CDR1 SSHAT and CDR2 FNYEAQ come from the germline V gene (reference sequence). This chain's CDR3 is CASSLDSNQPQHF. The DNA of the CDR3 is TGTGCCAGCAGCTTAGATAGCAATCAGCCCCAGCATTTT.

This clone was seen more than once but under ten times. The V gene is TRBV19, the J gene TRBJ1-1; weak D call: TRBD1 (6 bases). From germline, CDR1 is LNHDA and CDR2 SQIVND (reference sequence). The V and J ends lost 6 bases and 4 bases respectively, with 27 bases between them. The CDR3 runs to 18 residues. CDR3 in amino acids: CASRETGAVGQKITEAFF. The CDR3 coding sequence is TGTGCCAGTAGAGAAACGGGGGCGGTAGGACAAAAAATCACTGAAGCTTTCTTT.

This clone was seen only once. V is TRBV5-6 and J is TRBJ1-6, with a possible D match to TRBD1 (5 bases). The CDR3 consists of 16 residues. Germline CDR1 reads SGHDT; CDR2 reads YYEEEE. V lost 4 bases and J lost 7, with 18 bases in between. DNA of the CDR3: TGTGCCAGCAGCCCTGGGGGGTTGATCCGGAATTCACCCCTCCACTTT. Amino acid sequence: CASSPGGLIRNSPLHF.

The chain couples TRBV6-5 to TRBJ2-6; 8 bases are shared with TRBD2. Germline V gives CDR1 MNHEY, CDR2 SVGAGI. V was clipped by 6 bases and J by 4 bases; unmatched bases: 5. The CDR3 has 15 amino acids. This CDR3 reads CASSPGGTGANVLTF. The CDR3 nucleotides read TGTGCCAGCAGCCCGGGAGGGACCGGGGCCAACGTCCTGACTTTC.

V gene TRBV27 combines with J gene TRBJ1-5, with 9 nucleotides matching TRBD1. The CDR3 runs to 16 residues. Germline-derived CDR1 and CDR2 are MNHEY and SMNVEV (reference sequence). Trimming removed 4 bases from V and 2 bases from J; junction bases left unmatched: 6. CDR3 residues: CASSYMGQGRNQPQHF. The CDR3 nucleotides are TGTGCCAGCAGTTATATGGGACAGGGACGCAATCAGCCCCAGCATTTT.

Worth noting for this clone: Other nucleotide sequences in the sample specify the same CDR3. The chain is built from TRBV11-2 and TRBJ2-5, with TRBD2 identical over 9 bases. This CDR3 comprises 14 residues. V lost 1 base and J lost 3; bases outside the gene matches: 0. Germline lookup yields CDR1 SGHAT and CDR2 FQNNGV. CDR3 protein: CASSLGGGEETQYF. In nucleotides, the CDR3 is TGTGCCAGCAGCTTAGGCGGGGGGGAAGAGACCCAGTACTTC.

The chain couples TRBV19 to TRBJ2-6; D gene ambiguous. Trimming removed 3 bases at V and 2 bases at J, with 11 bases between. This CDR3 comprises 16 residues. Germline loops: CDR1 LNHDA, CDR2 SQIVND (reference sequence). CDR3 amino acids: CASSIARAAGANVLTF. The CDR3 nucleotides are TGTGCCAGTAGTATCGCCCGGGCGGCTGGGGCCAACGTCCTGACTTTC.

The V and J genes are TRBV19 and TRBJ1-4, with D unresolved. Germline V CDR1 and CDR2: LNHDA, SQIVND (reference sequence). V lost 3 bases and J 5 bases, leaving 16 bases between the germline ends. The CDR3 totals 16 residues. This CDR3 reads CASSINGGRRNEKLFF. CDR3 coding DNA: TGTGCCAGTAGTATCAATGGCGGCAGGCGAAATGAAAAACTGTTTTTT.

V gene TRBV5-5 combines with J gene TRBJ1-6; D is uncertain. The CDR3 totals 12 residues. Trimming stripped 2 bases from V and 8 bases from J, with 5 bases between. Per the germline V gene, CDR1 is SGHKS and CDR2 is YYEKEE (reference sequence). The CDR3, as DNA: TGTGCCAGCAGCTTTCTTGATTCACCCCTCCACTTT. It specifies CASSFLDSPLHF.

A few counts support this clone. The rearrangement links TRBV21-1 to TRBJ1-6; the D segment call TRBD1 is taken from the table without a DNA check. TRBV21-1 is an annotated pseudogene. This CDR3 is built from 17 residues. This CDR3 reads CASSKALGQPYNSPLHF. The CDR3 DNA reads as TGTGCCAGCAGCAAAGCCTTAGGACAACCCTATAATTCACCCCTCCACTTT.

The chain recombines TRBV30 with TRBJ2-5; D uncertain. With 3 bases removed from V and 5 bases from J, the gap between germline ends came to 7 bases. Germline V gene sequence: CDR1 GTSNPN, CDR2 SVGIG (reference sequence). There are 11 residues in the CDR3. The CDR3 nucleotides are TGTGCCTGGAGGGCCAAGGAGACCCAGTACTTC. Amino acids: CAWRAKETQYF.

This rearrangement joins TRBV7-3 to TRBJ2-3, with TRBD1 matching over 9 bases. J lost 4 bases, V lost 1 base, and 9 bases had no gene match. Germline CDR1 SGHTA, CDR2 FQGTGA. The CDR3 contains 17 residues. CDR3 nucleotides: TGTGCCAGCAGCTTAATATCCCCGGGACAGGGTGCAGATACGCAGTATTTT. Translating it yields CASSLISPGQGADTQYF.

The CDR3 DNA reads TGCAGCGTTGAGGCGGGGGGCTACGAGCAGTACTTC. Residues: CSVEAGGYEQYF. The rearrangement joins TRBV29-1 to TRBJ2-7, with 8 positions matching TRBD2. J gave up 3 bases and V 3 bases, and 1 base lay outside the gene matches. Germline assignment: CDR1 SQVTM and CDR2 ANQGSEA. The CDR3 extends over 12 amino acids.

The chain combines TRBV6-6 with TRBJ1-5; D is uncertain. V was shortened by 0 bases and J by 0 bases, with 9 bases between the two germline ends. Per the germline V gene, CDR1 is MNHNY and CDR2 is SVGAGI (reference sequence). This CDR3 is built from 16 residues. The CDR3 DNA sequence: TGTGCCAGCAGTTACTCCGAGGGTTATAGCAATCAGCCCCAGCATTTT. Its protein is CASSYSEGYSNQPQHF.

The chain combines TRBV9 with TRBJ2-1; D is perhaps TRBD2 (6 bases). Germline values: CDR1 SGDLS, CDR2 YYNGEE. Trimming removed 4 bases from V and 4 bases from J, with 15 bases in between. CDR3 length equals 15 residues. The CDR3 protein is CASSSPPGVYNEQFF. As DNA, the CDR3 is TGTGCCAGCAGCTCGCCTCCGGGGGTATACAATGAGCAGTTCTTC.

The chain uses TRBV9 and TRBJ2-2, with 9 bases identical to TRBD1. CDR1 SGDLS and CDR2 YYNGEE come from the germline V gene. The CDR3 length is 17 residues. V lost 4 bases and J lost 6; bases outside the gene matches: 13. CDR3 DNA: TGTGCCAGCAGCCCTTATGTCGGGACAGGGCGTGCCGGGGAGCTGTTTTTT. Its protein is CASSPYVGTGRAGELFF.

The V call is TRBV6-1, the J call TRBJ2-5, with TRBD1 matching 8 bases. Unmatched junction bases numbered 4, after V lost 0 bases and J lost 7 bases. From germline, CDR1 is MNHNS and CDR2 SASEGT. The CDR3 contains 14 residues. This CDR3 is CASSEAQGVGTQYF. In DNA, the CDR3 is TGTGCCAGCAGTGAAGCACAGGGGGTGGGGACCCAGTACTTC.

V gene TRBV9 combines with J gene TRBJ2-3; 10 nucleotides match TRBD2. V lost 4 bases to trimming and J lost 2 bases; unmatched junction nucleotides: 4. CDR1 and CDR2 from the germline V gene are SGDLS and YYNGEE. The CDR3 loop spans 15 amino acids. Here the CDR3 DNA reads TGTGCCAGCAGCTTTAGCGGGGGGATCACAGATACGCAGTATTTT. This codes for CASSFSGGITDTQYF.

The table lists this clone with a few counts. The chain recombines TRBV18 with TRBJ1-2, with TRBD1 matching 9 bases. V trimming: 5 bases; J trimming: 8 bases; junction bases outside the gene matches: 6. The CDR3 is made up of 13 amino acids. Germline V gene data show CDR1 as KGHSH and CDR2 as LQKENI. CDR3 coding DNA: TGTGCCAGCTCAGCGGACAGGGGCATCGGCTACACCTTC. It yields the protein CASSADRGIGYTF.

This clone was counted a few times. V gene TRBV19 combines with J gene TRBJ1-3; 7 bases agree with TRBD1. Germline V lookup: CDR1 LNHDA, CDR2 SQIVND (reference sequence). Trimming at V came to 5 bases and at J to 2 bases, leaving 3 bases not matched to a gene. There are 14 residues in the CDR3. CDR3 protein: CASSEQGTGNTIYF. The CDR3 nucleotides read TGTGCCAGTAGTGAACAGGGGACTGGAAACACCATATATTTT.

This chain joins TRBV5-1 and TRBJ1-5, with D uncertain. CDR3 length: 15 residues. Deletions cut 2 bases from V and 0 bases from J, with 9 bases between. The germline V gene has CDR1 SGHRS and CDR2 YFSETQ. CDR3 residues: CASSLDGDSNQPQHF. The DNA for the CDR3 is TGCGCCAGCAGCTTAGACGGGGATAGCAATCAGCCCCAGCATTTT.

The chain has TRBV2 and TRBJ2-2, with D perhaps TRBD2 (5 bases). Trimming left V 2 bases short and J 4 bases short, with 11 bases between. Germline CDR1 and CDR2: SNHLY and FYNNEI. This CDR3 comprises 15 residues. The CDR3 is CASSERAGSTGELFF. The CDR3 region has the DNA TGTGCCAGCAGTGAAAGGGCGGGCAGCACCGGGGAGCTGTTTTTT.

For the CDR3, the DNA is TGTGCCAGCAGCGTACCTACCGAAACCGGGGAGCTGTTTTTT. It specifies CASSVPTETGELFF. This chain joins TRBV9 and TRBJ2-2; unclear D gene. The germline CDR1 and CDR2 sequences are SGDLS and YYNGEE. This CDR3 spans 14 amino acids. V was trimmed by 1 base and J by 5 bases, leaving 9 bases between them.